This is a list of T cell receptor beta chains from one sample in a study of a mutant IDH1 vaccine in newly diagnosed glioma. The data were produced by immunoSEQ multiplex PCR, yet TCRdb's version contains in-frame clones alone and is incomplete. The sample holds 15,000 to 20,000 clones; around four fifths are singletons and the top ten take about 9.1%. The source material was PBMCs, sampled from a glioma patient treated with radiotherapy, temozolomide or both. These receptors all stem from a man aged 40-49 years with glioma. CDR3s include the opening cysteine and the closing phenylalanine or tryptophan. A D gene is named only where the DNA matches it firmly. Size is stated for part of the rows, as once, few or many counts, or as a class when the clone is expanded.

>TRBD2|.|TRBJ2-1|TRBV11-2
TGTGCCAGCAGCCCTACCGATCTAGCGGGAAAGAATGAGCAGTTCTTC
CASSPTDLAGKNEQFF
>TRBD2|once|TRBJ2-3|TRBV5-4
TGTGCCAGCAGCCCTAGCGGGAGCTTACTCACAGATACGCAGTATTTT
CASSPSGSLLTDTQYF
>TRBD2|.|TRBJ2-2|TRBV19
TGTGCCAGTAGAGTAGGAACTAGCGGGACAGTGGGTTTACCCGGGGAGCTGTTTTTT
CASRVGTSGTVGLPGELFF
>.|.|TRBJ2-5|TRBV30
TGTGCCTGGAGTCCCCGTGGGGAGACCCAGTACTTC
CAWSPRGETQYF
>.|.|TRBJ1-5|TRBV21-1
TGTGCCAGCAGCAAAGAAGTCCCAGCGGATTCCAATCAGCCCCAGCATTTT
CASSKEVPADSNQPQHF
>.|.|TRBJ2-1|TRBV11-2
TGTGCCAGCACCAAGTCAGGGGTTTTCGATGAGCAGTTCTTC
CASTKSGVFDEQFF
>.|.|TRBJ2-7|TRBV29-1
TGCAGCGTTGGGGATGCCTACGAGCAGTACTTC
CSVGDAYEQYF
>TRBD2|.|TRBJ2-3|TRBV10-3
TGTGCCATCAGTGACAGCGGGAGTTTAGACACGCAGTATTTT
CAISDSGSLDTQYF
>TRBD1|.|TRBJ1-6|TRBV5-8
TGTGCCAGCAGCTACGGACAGGGCGGTAATTCACCCCTCCACTTT
CASSYGQGGNSPLHF
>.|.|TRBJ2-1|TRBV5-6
TGTGCCAGCAGCTTAGGAGGGGACAATGAGCAGTTCTTC
CASSLGGDNEQFF
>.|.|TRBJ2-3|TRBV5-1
TGCGCCAGCAGCTTGGAGGGCACAGATACGCAGTATTTT
CASSLEGTDTQYF
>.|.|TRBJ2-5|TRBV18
TGTGCCAGCTCACCACCCTCACAGAAAGAGACCCAGTACTTC
CASSPPSQKETQYF
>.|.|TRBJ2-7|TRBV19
TGTGCCAGTAGTATGAACAGAGCCTACGAGCAGTACTTC
CASSMNRAYEQYF
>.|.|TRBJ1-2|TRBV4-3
TGCGCCAGCAGCCAAGATTTTACCCGTATCAACTATGGCTACACCTTC
CASSQDFTRINYGYTF
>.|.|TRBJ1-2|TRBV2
TGTGCCAGCAGTTACGAGCACGATGGCTACACCTTC
CASSYEHDGYTF
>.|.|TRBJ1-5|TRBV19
TGTGCCAGTAGTCCCCCTCCCAGAGCCGGGCAGCCCCAGCATTTT
CASSPPPRAGQPQHF
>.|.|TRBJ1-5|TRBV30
TGTGCCTGGAGTGCCGGGGACAATCAGCCCCAGCATTTT
CAWSAGDNQPQHF
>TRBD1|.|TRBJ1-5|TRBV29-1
TGCAGCGTCGGACAGGCCATCAATCAGCCCCAGCATTTT
CSVGQAINQPQHF
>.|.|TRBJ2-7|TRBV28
TGTGCCAGCAGTTTACGACAGCTGAAGTACGAGCAGTACTTC
CASSLRQLKYEQYF
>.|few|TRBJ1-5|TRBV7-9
TGTGCCAGCAGCTTGGGACATAGCAATCAGCCCCAGCATTTT
CASSLGHSNQPQHF
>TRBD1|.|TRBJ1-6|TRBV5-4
TGTGCCAGCAGCGTAGACAGGGACCATTCACCCCTCCACTTT
CASSVDRDHSPLHF
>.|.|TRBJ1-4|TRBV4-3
TGCGCCAGCAGCCAAGGAGGGAGGTACGAAAAACTGTTTTTT
CASSQGGRYEKLFF